The sequence of this TCR beta chain was determined in a study of T cells in Graves' hyperthyroidism and ophthalmopathy. Regarding the study as a whole: Model output signaled ophthalmopathy a median about 6.3 months ahead of onset.

TCR beta CDR3 region amplification was performed from RNA transcripts. With the HTBI primer set, the TCR CDR3 went through a first round of RT-PCR. Using its own MiXCR run on the multiplex PCR reads, TCRdb lists one record per CDR3 protein. The sample shows around 190,000 distinct CDR3 sequences, roughly 17% of them seen only once. The CDR3 has 18 amino acids. The germline gives CDR1 KGHDR, CDR2 SFDVKD. V gave up 0 bases and J gave up 5 bases, with 18 bases separating them. Comment on this clonotype: Its antigen remains unknown.

The sample consisted of blood. This clonotype was sampled from a woman aged 45-65 years with Graves' hyperthyroidism. This rearrangement joins TRBV24-1 to TRBJ2-2, with a tentative D call TRBD1 (6 bases). The DNA for the CDR3 is TGTGCCACCAGTGATTTGCAAATCGAGAAAACAGGGACCGGGGAGCTGTTTTTT. It yields the protein CATSDLQIEKTGTGELFF.